A selection of T cell receptor beta chains follows, all from one sample in a study of regulatory T cells in long-lasting Graves disease. Each CDR3 protein gets one entry after TCRdb re-called the multiplex PCR reads with MiXCR. The data hold around 240,000 distinct CDR3 sequences, with about 18% observed a single time. The sample was also linked to a second study, of T cells in Graves' hyperthyroidism and ophthalmopathy.

The sequenced sample was peripheral blood mononuclear cells (PBMCs), obtained at new diagnosis, from a patient treated with antithyroid drugs. The receptors here all came from a woman aged 25 to 45 with Graves disease. The CDR3 runs from the conserved cysteine through the conserved F or W. A D gene is named only where the DNA matches it firmly. Clone size appears in some rows only: once, few, many, or a class for an expanded clone.

v_gene: TRBV12-3/TRBV12-4; abundance: many; d_gene: TRBD1; j_gene: TRBJ1-2; CDR3aa: CASSRDRGWGGYTF; CDR3nt: TGTGCCAGCAGTCGCGACAGGGGTTGGGGGGGCTACACCTTC
v_gene: TRBV29-1; abundance: many; d_gene: NA; j_gene: TRBJ1-2; CDR3aa: CSVEAGRGANGGYTF; CDR3nt: TGCAGCGTTGAGGCCGGGCGGGGCGCTAACGGTGGCTACACCTTC
v_gene: TRBV12-3/TRBV12-4; abundance: NA; d_gene: NA; j_gene: TRBJ1-1; CDR3aa: CASSFAEEAFF; CDR3nt: TGTGCCAGCAGTTTTGCGGAGGAAGCTTTCTTT
v_gene: TRBV5-4; abundance: NA; d_gene: TRBD2; j_gene: TRBJ2-2; CDR3aa: CASSLGTRRTGELFF; CDR3nt: TGTGCCAGCAGCTTGGGGACTAGACGTACCGGGGAGCTGTTTTTT
v_gene: TRBV11-3; abundance: many; d_gene: NA; j_gene: TRBJ2-5; CDR3aa: CASSLGQRGGFGQETQYF; CDR3nt: TGTGCCAGCAGCTTAGGGCAGCGTGGGGGTTTTGGACAAGAGACCCAGTACTTC
v_gene: TRBV7-2; abundance: many; d_gene: NA; j_gene: TRBJ1-1; CDR3aa: CASRQLTEAFF; CDR3nt: TGTGCCAGCCGTCAGCTAACTGAAGCTTTCTTT
v_gene: TRBV2; abundance: many; d_gene: NA; j_gene: TRBJ1-3; CDR3aa: CASYGVSGNTIYF; CDR3nt: TGTGCCAGCTACGGGGTCTCGGGAAACACCATATATTTT
v_gene: TRBV7-2; abundance: many; d_gene: TRBD2; j_gene: TRBJ2-7; CDR3aa: CASSFSGEPHEQYF; CDR3nt: TGTGCCAGCAGCTTTAGCGGGGAGCCCCACGAGCAGTACTTC
v_gene: TRBV5-8; abundance: many; d_gene: TRBD2; j_gene: TRBJ2-5; CDR3aa: CASSRTSVQETQYF; CDR3nt: TGTGCCAGCAGCAGGACTAGCGTTCAAGAGACCCAGTACTTC
v_gene: TRBV7-9; abundance: NA; d_gene: NA; j_gene: TRBJ1-5; CDR3aa: CASSNSSGNQPQHF; CDR3nt: TGTGCCAGCAGCAACAGTTCGGGCAATCAGCCCCAGCATTTT
v_gene: TRBV7-9; abundance: many; d_gene: NA; j_gene: TRBJ1-3; CDR3aa: CASSSYLGENTIYF; CDR3nt: TGTGCCAGCAGCTCTTATTTGGGGGAAAACACCATATATTTT
v_gene: TRBV5-1; abundance: many; d_gene: NA; j_gene: TRBJ2-1; CDR3aa: CASGRGNGEQFF; CDR3nt: TGCGCCAGCGGGAGGGGGAATGGTGAGCAGTTCTTC
v_gene: TRBV29-1; abundance: NA; d_gene: TRBD1; j_gene: TRBJ1-2; CDR3aa: CSAWTGREGYTF; CDR3nt: TGCAGCGCTTGGACAGGGCGGGAGGGCTACACCTTC
v_gene: TRBV20-1; abundance: once; d_gene: TRBD2; j_gene: TRBJ2-1; CDR3aa: CSASGGAENEQFF; CDR3nt: TGCAGTGCTAGCGGGGGGGCAGAAAATGAGCAGTTCTTC
v_gene: TRBV2; abundance: NA; d_gene: NA; j_gene: TRBJ1-3; CDR3aa: CASKRANSGNTIYF; CDR3nt: TGTGCCAGCAAAAGGGCCAACTCTGGAAACACCATATATTTT
v_gene: TRBV18; abundance: many; d_gene: NA; j_gene: TRBJ1-2; CDR3aa: CASSPKGRASSPSGYTF; CDR3nt: TGTGCCAGCTCACCAAAGGGTCGGGCTTCGTCCCCCTCTGGCTACACCTTC
v_gene: TRBV12-3/TRBV12-4; abundance: once; d_gene: NA; j_gene: TRBJ1-2; CDR3aa: CASTQGHRRQGYTF; CDR3nt: TGTGCCAGCACTCAGGGACACCGCCGTCAGGGCTACACCTTC
v_gene: TRBV11-2; abundance: many; d_gene: NA; j_gene: TRBJ1-1; CDR3aa: CASSPRILNTEAFF; CDR3nt: TGTGCCAGCAGCCCCAGGATTCTCAACACTGAAGCTTTCTTT
v_gene: TRBV5-1; abundance: many; d_gene: TRBD1; j_gene: TRBJ1-2; CDR3aa: CASSVDRDTVSGYTF; CDR3nt: TGCGCCAGCAGTGTGGACAGGGACACCGTTAGCGGCTACACCTTC
v_gene: TRBV7-2; abundance: many; d_gene: NA; j_gene: TRBJ1-2; CDR3aa: CASSLARDSNYGYTF; CDR3nt: TGTGCCAGCAGCTTAGCGCGAGACAGCAACTATGGCTACACCTTC
v_gene: TRBV2; abundance: NA; d_gene: NA; j_gene: TRBJ2-7; CDR3aa: CASSGSSEQYF; CDR3nt: TGTGCCAGCAGCGGATCCTCCGAGCAGTACTTC
v_gene: TRBV28; abundance: many; d_gene: NA; j_gene: TRBJ2-3; CDR3aa: CASSLDPQGADTQYF; CDR3nt: TGTGCCAGCAGTTTAGATCCACAGGGTGCAGATACGCAGTATTTT
v_gene: TRBV6-2/TRBV6-3; abundance: many; d_gene: NA; j_gene: TRBJ1-6; CDR3aa: CASTSSHSPLHF; CDR3nt: TGTGCCAGCACCTCAAGCCATTCACCCCTCCACTTT
v_gene: TRBV11-2; abundance: many; d_gene: NA; j_gene: TRBJ2-7; CDR3aa: CASSLDPSGIYYEQYF; CDR3nt: TGTGCCAGCAGCTTAGACCCTTCCGGGATTTACTACGAGCAGTACTTC
v_gene: TRBV6-2/TRBV6-3; abundance: many; d_gene: NA; j_gene: TRBJ1-1; CDR3aa: CASSSPKGRGTEAFF; CDR3nt: TGTGCCAGCAGTTCCCCTAAGGGGAGGGGCACTGAAGCTTTCTTT
v_gene: TRBV3-1; abundance: many; d_gene: NA; j_gene: TRBJ1-4; CDR3aa: CASSLRTGANEKLFF; CDR3nt: TGTGCCAGCAGCCTGAGGACGGGGGCTAATGAAAAACTGTTTTTT
v_gene: TRBV24-1; abundance: many; d_gene: TRBD1; j_gene: TRBJ2-7; CDR3aa: CATSDSVRTGIIYEQYF; CDR3nt: TGTGCCACCAGTGATTCGGTTCGGACAGGGATCATCTACGAGCAGTACTTC
v_gene: TRBV11-2; abundance: NA; d_gene: TRBD2; j_gene: TRBJ2-5; CDR3aa: CASSQDGGGAPETQYF; CDR3nt: TGTGCCAGCAGCCAAGATGGCGGGGGGGCCCCAGAGACCCAGTACTTC
v_gene: TRBV5-4; abundance: few; d_gene: NA; j_gene: TRBJ1-1; CDR3aa: CASSLRRRPAFF; CDR3nt: TGTGCCAGCAGCTTGCGACGGCGGCCAGCTTTCTTT
v_gene: TRBV5-1; abundance: many; d_gene: NA; j_gene: TRBJ2-2; CDR3aa: CASTLGIWGSAGELFF; CDR3nt: TGCGCCAGCACCCTTGGTATTTGGGGGTCCGCCGGGGAGCTGTTTTTT
v_gene: TRBV12-3/TRBV12-4; abundance: many; d_gene: NA; j_gene: TRBJ1-1; CDR3aa: CASSRAVRNTEAFF; CDR3nt: TGTGCCAGCAGTAGGGCGGTTCGGAACACTGAAGCTTTCTTT
v_gene: TRBV20-1; abundance: NA; d_gene: TRBD2; j_gene: TRBJ2-3; CDR3aa: CSASTLAGGPDTQYF; CDR3nt: TGCAGTGCTAGTACTCTAGCGGGGGGGCCAGATACGCAGTATTTT
v_gene: TRBV3-1; abundance: many; d_gene: TRBD1; j_gene: TRBJ1-2; CDR3aa: CASSPGQGSGYTF; CDR3nt: TGTGCCAGCAGCCCGGGACAGGGTAGCGGCTACACCTTC
v_gene: TRBV3-1; abundance: many; d_gene: NA; j_gene: TRBJ1-5; CDR3aa: CASSQERGNQPQHF; CDR3nt: TGCGCCAGCAGCCAAGAAAGGGGCAATCAGCCCCAGCATTTT
v_gene: TRBV6-1; abundance: many; d_gene: NA; j_gene: TRBJ1-1; CDR3aa: CASTLDTNTEAFF; CDR3nt: TGTGCCAGCACCTTGGACACCAACACTGAAGCTTTCTTT
v_gene: TRBV6-1; abundance: many; d_gene: NA; j_gene: TRBJ2-3; CDR3aa: CASRGQNTDTQYF; CDR3nt: TGTGCCAGCAGGGGGCAGAACACAGATACGCAGTATTTT
v_gene: TRBV9; abundance: many; d_gene: NA; j_gene: TRBJ1-4; CDR3aa: CASSVVGRADEKLFF; CDR3nt: TGTGCCAGCAGCGTAGTTGGCAGGGCTGATGAAAAACTGTTTTTT
v_gene: TRBV19; abundance: NA; d_gene: TRBD2; j_gene: TRBJ2-1; CDR3aa: CASSPSGGARYNEQFF; CDR3nt: TGTGCCAGTAGTCCAAGCGGGGGGGCCCGCTACAATGAGCAGTTCTTC
v_gene: TRBV19; abundance: few; d_gene: NA; j_gene: TRBJ1-5; CDR3aa: CASSIATVVNQPQHF; CDR3nt: TGTGCCAGTAGTATAGCCACAGTGGTCAATCAGCCCCAGCATTTT
v_gene: TRBV6-1; abundance: many; d_gene: NA; j_gene: TRBJ2-7; CDR3aa: CASSGTPKTYEQYF; CDR3nt: TGTGCCAGCAGTGGGACTCCTAAAACCTACGAGCAGTACTTC
v_gene: TRBV28; abundance: many; d_gene: NA; j_gene: TRBJ2-7; CDR3aa: CASREGHRLNEQYF; CDR3nt: TGTGCCAGCAGGGAAGGACACCGGTTGAACGAGCAGTACTTC
v_gene: TRBV7-2; abundance: many; d_gene: NA; j_gene: TRBJ2-1; CDR3aa: CASSWDFYNEQFF; CDR3nt: TGTGCCAGCAGCTGGGACTTTTACAATGAGCAGTTCTTC
v_gene: TRBV19; abundance: many; d_gene: NA; j_gene: TRBJ1-1; CDR3aa: CASSIFDTENTEAFF; CDR3nt: TGTGCCAGTAGTATATTCGACACAGAGAACACTGAAGCTTTCTTT
v_gene: TRBV6-1; abundance: many; d_gene: NA; j_gene: TRBJ1-2; CDR3aa: CASRRGGNSNYGYTF; CDR3nt: TGTGCCAGCAGGAGGGGAGGGAACTCTAACTATGGCTACACCTTC